The clone carrying this T cell receptor beta chain has only a few counts. Method: immunoSEQ multiplex PCR; TCRdb's copy keeps in-frame clones and lacks some. The data hold 310,000 or so clones, with 80% to 90% observed a single time. The Seattle site enrolled patients during active infection and followed them longitudinally. This entry comes from a study of blood T cell repertoires in COVID-19. The ends were cut back, 6 bases at V and 5 bases at J, with 13 bases in the middle. The CDR3 runs 13 residues. Germline loops: CDR1 MNHEY, CDR2 SVGAGI. Sequencing used peripheral blood. The source of this sequence is a man aged 30-40 years with COVID-19, enrolled during active disease. The rearrangement uses TRBV6-5 and TRBJ1-2; D perhaps matches TRBD1 (5 bases). The CDR3 DNA reads TGTGCCAGCAGCGACAGTCCTACATATGGCTACACCTTC. This translates into CASSDSPTYGYTF.